Shown below are 7 T cell receptor beta chains from a single sample sequenced in a study of cytomegalovirus exposure and HLA in healthy donors. The PCR used 60 Vbeta and 13 Jbeta primers. Clones were sequenced by immunoSEQ multiplex PCR, and TCRdb holds only the in-frame ones, with some missing. Of about 150,000 clones in the sample, around 84% are singletons; the top ten hold approximately 2.9%. The material sequenced was PBMCs. The receptor source for this set is a man aged 35 to 55 in good health and CMV-seropositive.

V usage is TRBV18 and J usage is TRBJ2-7; TRBD2 aligns across 9 bases. Germline values: CDR1 KGHSH, CDR2 LQKENI. The CDR3 contains 16 residues. V lost 6 bases to trimming and J lost 6 bases; unmatched junction nucleotides: 15. The CDR3 is CASSGVSGSILGEQYF. The CDR3, as DNA: TGTGCCAGCTCCGGGGTTAGCGGGAGTATCTTGGGCGAGCAGTACTTC.

The chain links TRBV7-3 to TRBJ2-3; D is undetermined. In germline, CDR1 is SGHTA, CDR2 FQGTGA. The CDR3 is made up of 14 amino acids. V dropped 3 bases and J dropped 6 bases, with 13 bases sitting between them. The CDR3 protein is CASSFDTKADTQYF. The CDR3 DNA sequence: TGTGCCAGCAGCTTCGACACAAAGGCTGATACGCAGTATTTT.

This chain uses TRBV7-3 with TRBJ2-5; 11 nucleotides align to TRBD2. Per the germline V gene, CDR1 is SGHTA and CDR2 is FQGTGA. J was trimmed by 4 bases and V by 3 bases; bases with no gene match: 4. CDR3 length: 15 residues. CDR3 DNA sequence: TGTGCCAGCAGCTTGGGGACTAGCGGCCTAGAGACCCAGTACTTC. Its translation: CASSLGTSGLETQYF.

This chain connects TRBV28 to TRBJ1-5; 12 bases agree with TRBD1. The junction had 7 bases not matched to a gene; V was cut back by 5 bases and J by 5 bases. The CDR3 is 16 residues long. Germline lookup yields CDR1 MDHEN and CDR2 SYDVKM. CDR3 sequence reads: CASSPQGQGAYQPQHF. For the CDR3, the DNA is TGTGCCAGCAGTCCCCAGGGACAGGGGGCTTATCAGCCCCAGCATTTT.

This clone came up a few times. The V gene is TRBV4-2, the J gene TRBJ1-4, with 7 bases identical to TRBD1. Per the germline V gene, CDR1 is LGHNA and CDR2 is YNFKEQ. The length of the CDR3 is 15 residues. Trimming removed 2 bases from V and 4 bases from J; junction bases left unmatched: 4. DNA of the CDR3: TGTGCCAGCAGCCAACCCGACAGGGATAATGAAAAACTGTTTTTT. Amino acid sequence: CASSQPDRDNEKLFF.

The chain uses TRBV13 and TRBJ2-3, with 11 bases that match TRBD2. With V trimmed by 1 base and J by 4 bases, 16 bases remained unmatched. Germline V CDR1 and CDR2: PRHDT, FYEKMQ (reference sequence). The CDR3 runs to 20 residues. CDR3 residues: CASSLDPGLAVPKPSDTQYF. The CDR3, as DNA: TGTGCCAGCAGCTTAGATCCGGGACTAGCGGTTCCCAAACCCTCAGATACGCAGTATTTT.

The V call is TRBV21-1, the J call TRBJ1-5; the table's D call, TRBD1, was not checked against the DNA. TRBV21-1 is shown as a pseudogene. This CDR3 comprises 15 residues. The CDR3 bases are TGTGCCAGCAGCTATTCGGACAGCTTCAATCAGCCCCAGCATTTT. It translates to CASSYSDSFNQPQHF.